Each of the 26 T cell receptor beta chains below was sequenced from the same sample in a study of blood T cell repertoires in COVID-19. The repertoire was sequenced with immunoSEQ multiplex PCR; TCRdb's copy has only in-frame clones and lacks some. The sample has hundreds of thousands of clones, 85% to 90% seen once. Sequencing was carried out using peripheral blood. The receptors derive from a human donor in a cohort sampled during active COVID-19.

This rearrangement joins TRBV7-3 to TRBJ2-3, with TRBD1 identical over 7 bases. The germline gives CDR1 SGHTA, CDR2 FQGTGA. V shed 1 base, J shed 2 bases, and the junction held 9 bases outside the gene matches. This CDR3 has 17 residues. Here the CDR3 DNA reads TGTGCCAGCAGCTTAATAGGGGGACAGCTAAACACAGATACGCAGTATTTT. Translation gives CASSLIGGQLNTDTQYF.

The V call is TRBV20-1, the J call TRBJ2-5; D is ambiguous. Germline V gene sequence: CDR1 DFQATT, CDR2 SNEGSKA (reference sequence). V lost 6 bases to trimming and J lost 5 bases, with 10 bases between them. This CDR3 has 11 amino acids. CDR3 nucleotides: TGCAGTGCCGCGGTCGGGGAGACCCAGTACTTC. Residues: CSAAVGETQYF.

The table lists this clone with a count of one. The chain uses TRBV28 and TRBJ1-2; D might be TRBD1 (6 bases). Per the germline V gene, CDR1 is MDHEN and CDR2 is SYDVKM. Trimming stripped 6 bases from V and 4 bases from J, with 15 bases between. This CDR3 is built from 14 residues. CDR3 sequence reads: CASSLPTGTYGYTF. The CDR3 DNA sequence: TGTGCCAGCAGCCTCCCGACAGGAACCTATGGCTACACCTTC.

V usage is TRBV24-1 and J usage is TRBJ2-1; TRBD1 might be the D (6 bases). V gave up 7 bases and J gave up 8 bases, with 14 bases separating them. CDR1 and CDR2 (germline): KGHDR, SFDVKD. CDR3 length equals 13 residues. The DNA of the CDR3 is TGTGCCACCAGACCATCAGGGGCGGATGAGCAGTTCTTC. The encoded protein is CATRPSGADEQFF.

V and J are TRBV28 and TRBJ1-6, with D maybe TRBD1 (5 bases). V lost 8 bases to trimming and J lost 6 bases, with 11 bases between them. CDR3 length: 13 residues. Germline V lookup: CDR1 MDHEN, CDR2 SYDVKM. CDR3 coding DNA: TGTGCCAGCCTAGGACACCTTAATTCACCCCTCCACTTT. Amino acid sequence: CASLGHLNSPLHF.

This clone appeared once. This chain uses TRBV30 with TRBJ2-7; perhaps TRBD1 as D (5 bases). Between the trimmed V and J ends, which lost 3 bases and 2 bases, there was a span of 8 bases. The germline CDR1 and CDR2 sequences are GTSNPN and SVGIG (reference sequence). The CDR3 length is 12 residues. Here the CDR3 DNA reads TGTGCCTGGAGGGACATAGCCTACGAGCAGTACTTC. This codes for CAWRDIAYEQYF.

V is TRBV24-1 and J is TRBJ2-7; 7 bases line up with TRBD1. This CDR3 is 13 amino acids long. CDR1 KGHDR and CDR2 SFDVKD come from the germline V gene. With V trimmed by 3 bases and J by 5 bases, 3 bases remained unmatched. The CDR3 coding sequence is TGTGCCACCAGTGATCCGACAGGGAACGAGCAGTACTTC. Translating gives CATSDPTGNEQYF.

The rearrangement links TRBV5-5 to TRBJ1-1; unclear D gene. The CDR3 extends over 14 amino acids. V lost 2 bases to trimming and J lost 1 base, with 9 bases between them. Germline lookup yields CDR1 SGHKS and CDR2 YYEKEE (reference sequence). The CDR3 DNA follows: TGTGCCAGCAGCTTAAATGTGCGGAACACTGAAGCTTTCTTT. Its protein product is CASSLNVRNTEAFF.

The chain uses TRBV4-1 and TRBJ2-3; 7 bases agree with TRBD1. Looked up from germline, CDR1 is MGHRA and CDR2 is YSYEKL. V lost 4 bases, J lost 6 bases, and 13 bases stayed unmatched. The CDR3 sequence is 16 residues long. The CDR3 spells CASSRPGQTRRDTQYF. Here the CDR3 DNA reads TGCGCCAGCAGCCGCCCGGGACAGACAAGGCGCGATACGCAGTATTTT.

The chain has TRBV7-9 and TRBJ1-2; 7 bases map to TRBD1. The germline V gene encodes CDR1 SEHNR and CDR2 FQNEAQ (reference sequence). This CDR3 has 15 residues. With 3 bases clipped from V and 6 bases from J, the junction kept 10 bases outside the gene matches. The CDR3 loop reads CASSFSTPGGDGYTF. DNA of the CDR3: TGTGCCAGCAGCTTCTCCACCCCAGGGGGTGATGGCTACACCTTC.

J is TRBJ1-1 and V is TRBV12-3 or TRBV12-4; D not resolved. The length of the CDR3 is 11 residues. V was clipped by 5 bases and J by 6 bases, with 7 bases between them. CDR3 DNA sequence: TGTGCCAGCAGTAAATTAGCTGAAGCTTTCTTT. Residues: CASSKLAEAFF.

The chain has TRBV9 and TRBJ1-2; D uncertain. Trimming left V 1 base short and J 1 base short, with 11 bases between. CDR1 and CDR2 (germline): SGDLS, YYNGEE. This CDR3 region has 15 residues. CDR3 sequence reads: CASSVSEYVNYGYTF. The CDR3 DNA sequence: TGTGCCAGCAGCGTAAGTGAGTACGTTAACTATGGCTACACCTTC.

The chain carries TRBV24-1 and TRBJ2-7, with 8 bases fitting TRBD1. This CDR3 contains 14 residues. V shed 3 bases, J shed 3 bases, and the junction held 3 bases outside the gene matches. Germline-derived CDR1 and CDR2 are KGHDR and SFDVKD. CDR3 sequence reads: CATSDPDRGYEQYF. Written as DNA, the CDR3 is TGTGCCACCAGTGATCCTGACAGGGGCTACGAGCAGTACTTC.

This clone was seen a single time. This chain links TRBV27 with TRBJ1-2; 7 nucleotides match TRBD1. From germline, CDR1 is MNHEY and CDR2 SMNVEV (reference sequence). The CDR3 consists of 16 residues. V shed 2 bases, J shed 2 bases, and the junction held 8 bases outside the gene matches. The CDR3 loop reads CASSLGSSGGNYGYTF. In DNA form, the CDR3 reads TGTGCCAGCAGTTTAGGGTCTTCAGGGGGGAACTATGGCTACACCTTC.

The chain is built from TRBV12-3 or TRBV12-4 and TRBJ2-2, with D possibly being TRBD2 (5 bases). This CDR3 spans 13 amino acids. Trimming left V 4 bases short and J 5 bases short, with 8 bases between. The CDR3 loop is CASSYGNTGELFF. Here the CDR3 DNA reads TGTGCCAGCAGTTACGGGAATACCGGGGAGCTGTTTTTT.

This clone was recorded many times. The rearrangement links TRBV11-3 to TRBJ2-7; TRBD2 is a possible D gene (5 bases). CDR1 is SGHNT and CDR2 is YENEEA in the germline V gene. V lost 4 bases and J 6 bases, leaving 10 bases between the germline ends. The CDR3 has 12 amino acids. The CDR3 nucleotides are TGTGCCAGCAGCTCGGGGTTCGGCGAGCAGTACTTC. It specifies CASSSGFGEQYF. Full variable domain (remainder filled in from reference TRBV11-3 and TRBJ2-7): EAGVVQSPRYKIIEKKQPVAFWCNPISGHNTLYWYLQNLGQGPELLIRYENEEAVDDSQLPKDRFSAERLKGVDSTLKIQPAELGDSAVYLCASSSGFGEQYFGPGTRLTVT.

The chain carries TRBV6-8 and TRBJ2-7; 10 nucleotides match TRBD2. Germline V lookup: CDR1 MNHGY, CDR2 SAAAGT. This CDR3 spans 19 amino acids. The junction had 21 bases not matched to a gene; V was cut back by 5 bases and J by 5 bases. The CDR3 reads CASSRRRLAGAWPLDEQYF. CDR3 bases: TGTGCCAGCAGTAGGAGGCGGCTAGCGGGAGCATGGCCTCTCGACGAGCAGTACTTC.

V gene TRBV4-3 combines with J gene TRBJ2-4, with a possible D match to TRBD1 (6 bases). Germline V gene data show CDR1 as LGHNA and CDR2 as YSLEER. The CDR3 sequence is 14 residues long. Trimming took off 0 bases at V and 6 bases at J, with 9 bases between the two ends. This chain's CDR3 is CASSQEMDRNIQYF. CDR3 sequence (DNA): TGCGCCAGCAGCCAAGAGATGGACAGAAACATTCAGTACTTC.

The CDR3 loop reads CASSLRGRTYNEQFF. CDR3 nucleotide sequence: TGTGCCAGCAGCCTCAGAGGTAGAACCTACAATGAGCAGTTCTTC. The chain is built from TRBV11-2 and TRBJ2-1; D is uncertain. Germline V gene data show CDR1 as SGHAT and CDR2 as FQNNGV. V lost 5 bases, J lost 2 bases, and 13 bases lay in between. The CDR3 totals 15 residues.

The genes are TRBV11-2 and TRBJ1-4; possible D gene TRBD1, 5 bases. CDR3 length: 15 residues. The germline V gene has CDR1 SGHAT and CDR2 FQNNGV. Trimming pared 5 bases from V and 11 bases from J, leaving 21 bases between. The DNA for the CDR3 is TGTGCCAGCAGCCGGGGGAGGGCAGGCCCGGGGAAACTGTTTTTT. Its translation: CASSRGRAGPGKLFF.

The chain employs TRBV5-4 and TRBJ1-4; 9 positions agree with TRBD1. V was clipped by 0 bases and J by 7 bases; unmatched bases: 4. The CDR3 is 15 amino acids. Germline CDR1 reads SGHNT; CDR2 reads YYREEE (reference sequence). CDR3 in DNA: TGTGCCAGCAGCTTGGGGGGACAGGGTGGTGAAAAACTGTTTTTT. This translates into CASSLGGQGGEKLFF.

This clone appeared once. CDR3 sequence: CASSSQGGGYNSPLHF. DNA of the CDR3: TGTGCCAGCAGCTCCCAGGGAGGTGGATATAATTCACCCCTCCACTTT. J is TRBJ1-6 and V is TRBV7-2, with D perhaps TRBD1 (5 bases). The CDR3 is 16 residues long. Germline assignment: CDR1 SGHTA and CDR2 FQGNSA. V shed 4 bases and J shed 4 bases, with 14 bases lying between them. Variable domain in full (rest from reference TRBV7-2 and TRBJ1-6): GAGVSQSPSNKVTEKGKDVELRCDPISGHTALYWYRQSLGQGLEFLIYFQGNSAPDKSGLPSDRFSAERTGGSVSTLTIQRTQQEDSAVYLCASSSQGGGYNSPLHFGNGTRLTVT.

The J gene is TRBJ1-1, the V gene TRBV11-2; tentatively, D is TRBD1 (5 bases). The V gene's germline CDR1 is SGHAT and CDR2 FQNNGV. Trimming removed 5 bases from V and 3 bases from J, with 19 bases in between. The CDR3 is 16 residues long. CDR3 nucleotide sequence: TGTGCCAGCAGCGCCAAGGACAACGGTTTTGACACTGAAGCTTTCTTT. It is translated as CASSAKDNGFDTEAFF.

In its sample, this clone was seen a few times. Other DNA sequences in the same sample also yield this CDR3. The V gene is TRBV27, the J gene TRBJ1-2, with 7 positions matching TRBD1. In germline, CDR1 is MNHEY, CDR2 SMNVEV (reference sequence). The CDR3 runs 13 residues. Trimming cost V 3 bases and J 6 bases; bases outside gene matches: 4. In DNA, the CDR3 is TGTGCCAGCAGTTTGGGCAGGGGGAATGGCTACACCTTC. It specifies CASSLGRGNGYTF.

The chain joins TRBV7-9 to TRBJ1-5, with a tentative D call TRBD1 (5 bases). Germline V gene lookup returns CDR1 SEHNR and CDR2 FQNEAQ (reference sequence). V was shortened by 7 bases and J by 8 bases, with 15 bases between the two germline ends. The CDR3 has 13 residues. This CDR3 is CASTFDGGEPQHF. The CDR3 region has the DNA TGTGCCAGCACTTTCGACGGGGGAGAGCCCCAGCATTTT.

This clone was counted between two and nine times. This chain links TRBV28 with TRBJ1-4, with 9 bases that match TRBD1. The trim removed 4 bases at V and 9 bases at J, leaving 9 bases unmatched. The CDR3 length is 15 residues. The germline gives CDR1 MDHEN, CDR2 SYDVKM. The CDR3 sequence is CASSYESGTGKKLFF. CDR3 DNA sequence: TGTGCCAGCAGTTATGAATCCGGGACAGGGAAAAAACTGTTTTTT.